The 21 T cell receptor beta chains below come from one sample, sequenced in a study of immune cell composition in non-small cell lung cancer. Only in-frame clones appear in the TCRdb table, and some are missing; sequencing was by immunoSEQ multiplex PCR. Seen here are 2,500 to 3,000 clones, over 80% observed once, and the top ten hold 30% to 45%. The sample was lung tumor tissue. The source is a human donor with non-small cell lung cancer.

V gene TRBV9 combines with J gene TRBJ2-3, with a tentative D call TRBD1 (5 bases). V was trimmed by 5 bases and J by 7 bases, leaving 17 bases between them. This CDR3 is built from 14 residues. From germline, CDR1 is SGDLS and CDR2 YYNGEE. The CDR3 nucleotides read TGTGCCAGCAGGCCCTCCTGGGGCCGGAATACGCAGTATTTT. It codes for CASRPSWGRNTQYF.

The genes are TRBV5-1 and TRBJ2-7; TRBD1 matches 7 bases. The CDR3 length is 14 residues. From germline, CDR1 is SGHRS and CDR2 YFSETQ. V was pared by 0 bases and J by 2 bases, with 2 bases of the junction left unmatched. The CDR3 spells CASSLAGQTYEQYF. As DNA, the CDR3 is TGCGCCAGCAGCTTGGCGGGACAGACCTACGAGCAGTACTTC.

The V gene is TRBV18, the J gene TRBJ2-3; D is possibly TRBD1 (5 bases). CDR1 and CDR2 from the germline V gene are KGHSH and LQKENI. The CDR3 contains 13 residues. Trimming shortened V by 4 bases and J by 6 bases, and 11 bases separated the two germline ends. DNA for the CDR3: TGTGCCAGCTCACGCAGGGTTCCCGATACGCAGTATTTT. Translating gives CASSRRVPDTQYF.

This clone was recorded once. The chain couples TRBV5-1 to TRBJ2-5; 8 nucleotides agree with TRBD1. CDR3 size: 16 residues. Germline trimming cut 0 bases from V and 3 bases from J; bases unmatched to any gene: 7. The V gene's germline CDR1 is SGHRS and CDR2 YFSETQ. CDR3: CASSLGPRDRKETQYF. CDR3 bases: TGCGCCAGCAGCTTGGGGCCCCGGGACAGGAAAGAGACCCAGTACTTC.

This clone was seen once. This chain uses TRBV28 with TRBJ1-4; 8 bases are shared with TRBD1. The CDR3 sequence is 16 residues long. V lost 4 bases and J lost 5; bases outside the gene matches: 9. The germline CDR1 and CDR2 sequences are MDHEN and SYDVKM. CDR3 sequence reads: CASSSYSGTGNEKLFF. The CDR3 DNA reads TGTGCCAGCAGTTCGTATTCCGGGACAGGCAATGAAAAACTGTTTTTT.

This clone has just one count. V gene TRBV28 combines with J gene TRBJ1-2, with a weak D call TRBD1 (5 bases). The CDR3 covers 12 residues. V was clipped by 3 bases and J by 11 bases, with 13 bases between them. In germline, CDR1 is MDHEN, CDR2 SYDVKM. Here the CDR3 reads CASSLIQRGYTF. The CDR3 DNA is TGTGCCAGCAGTTTGATTCAAAGGGGTTACACCTTC.

The CDR3 sequence: CAWSRQGVEPQHF. In nucleotides, the CDR3 is TGTGCCTGGAGTAGGCAGGGGGTTGAGCCCCAGCATTTT. The chain combines TRBV30 with TRBJ1-5, with 7 bases fitting TRBD1. Per the germline V gene, CDR1 is GTSNPN and CDR2 is SVGIG (reference sequence). Trimming at V came to 2 bases and at J to 8 bases, leaving 6 bases not matched to a gene. The CDR3 runs 13 residues.

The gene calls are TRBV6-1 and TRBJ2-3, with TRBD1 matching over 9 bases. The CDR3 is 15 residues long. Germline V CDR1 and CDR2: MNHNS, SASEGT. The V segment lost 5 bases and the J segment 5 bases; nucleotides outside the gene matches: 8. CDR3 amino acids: CASSRQGGQRDTQYF. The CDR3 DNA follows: TGTGCCAGCAGTCGACAGGGGGGTCAAAGAGATACGCAGTATTTT.

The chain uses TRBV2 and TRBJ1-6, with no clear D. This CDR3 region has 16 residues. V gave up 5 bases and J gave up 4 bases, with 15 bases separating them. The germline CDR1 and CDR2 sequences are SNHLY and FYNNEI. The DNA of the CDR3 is TGTGCCAGCAGTCCCTACCCCGTAGAATATAATTCACCCCTCCACTTT. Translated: CASSPYPVEYNSPLHF.

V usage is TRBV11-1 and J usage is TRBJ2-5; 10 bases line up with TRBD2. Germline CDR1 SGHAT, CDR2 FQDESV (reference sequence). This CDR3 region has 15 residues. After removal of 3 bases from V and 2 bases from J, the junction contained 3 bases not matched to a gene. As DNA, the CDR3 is TGTGCCAGCAGCTTGTGGACTAGCGGACAAGAGACCCAGTACTTC. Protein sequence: CASSLWTSGQETQYF. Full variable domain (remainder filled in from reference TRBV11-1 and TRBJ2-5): EAEVAQSPRYKITEKSQAVAFWCDPISGHATLYWYRQILGQGPELLVQFQDESVVDDSQLPKDRFSAERLKGVDSTLKIQPAELGDSAMYLCASSLWTSGQETQYFGPGTRLLVL.

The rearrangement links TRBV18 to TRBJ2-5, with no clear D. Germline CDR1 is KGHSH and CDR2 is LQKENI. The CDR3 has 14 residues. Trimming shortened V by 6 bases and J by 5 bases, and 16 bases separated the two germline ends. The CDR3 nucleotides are TGTGCCAGCTCCAAAACGACTGGTCGGGAGACCCAGTACTTC. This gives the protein CASSKTTGRETQYF.

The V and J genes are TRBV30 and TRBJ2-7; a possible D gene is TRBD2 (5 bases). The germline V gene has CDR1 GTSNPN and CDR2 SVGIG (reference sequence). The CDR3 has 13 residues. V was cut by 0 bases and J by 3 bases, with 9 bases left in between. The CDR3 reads CAWSVTGYYEQYF. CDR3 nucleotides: TGTGCCTGGAGTGTAACGGGATACTACGAGCAGTACTTC.

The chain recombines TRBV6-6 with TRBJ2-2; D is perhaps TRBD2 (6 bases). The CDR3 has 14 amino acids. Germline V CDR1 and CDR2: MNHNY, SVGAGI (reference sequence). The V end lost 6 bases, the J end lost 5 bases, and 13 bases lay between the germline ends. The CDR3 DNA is TGTGCCAGCAGCCTTACTAGCAATACCGGGGAGCTGTTTTTT. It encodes CASSLTSNTGELFF.

CDR3 region: CASSPIADSYNEQFF. For the CDR3, the DNA is TGTGCCAGCAGCCCAATAGCGGATTCCTACAATGAGCAGTTCTTC. V and J are TRBV2 and TRBJ2-1, with D perhaps TRBD2 (6 bases). CDR3 length: 15 residues. V dropped 6 bases and J dropped 1 base, with 13 bases sitting between them. The V gene's germline CDR1 is SNHLY and CDR2 FYNNEI.

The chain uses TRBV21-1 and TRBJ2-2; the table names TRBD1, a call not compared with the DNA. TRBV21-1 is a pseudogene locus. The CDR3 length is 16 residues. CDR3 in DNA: TGTGCCAGCAGCAAAATAATTGGCTGGAACACCGGGGAGCTGTTTTTT. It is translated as CASSKIIGWNTGELFF.

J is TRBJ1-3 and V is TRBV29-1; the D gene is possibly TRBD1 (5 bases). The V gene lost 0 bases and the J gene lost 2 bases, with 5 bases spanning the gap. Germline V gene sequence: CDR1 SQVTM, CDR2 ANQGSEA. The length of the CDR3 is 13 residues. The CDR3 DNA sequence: TGCAGCGTTGAAGACAGGGCTGGAAACACCATATATTTT. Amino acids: CSVEDRAGNTIYF.

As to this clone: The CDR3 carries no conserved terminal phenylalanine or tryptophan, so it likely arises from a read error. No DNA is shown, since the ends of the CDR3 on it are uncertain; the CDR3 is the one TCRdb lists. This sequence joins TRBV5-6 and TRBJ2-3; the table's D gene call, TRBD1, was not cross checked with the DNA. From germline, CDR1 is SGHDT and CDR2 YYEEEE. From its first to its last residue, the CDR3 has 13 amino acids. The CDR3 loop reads CASSVAQGIDPVC.

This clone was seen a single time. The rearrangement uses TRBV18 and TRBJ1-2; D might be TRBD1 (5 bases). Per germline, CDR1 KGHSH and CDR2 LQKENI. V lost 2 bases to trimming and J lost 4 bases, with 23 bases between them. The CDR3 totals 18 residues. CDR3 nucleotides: TGTGCCAGCTCACCAAATTCCGGGACTCCTAATGGGGCCTATGGCTACACCTTC. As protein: CASSPNSGTPNGAYGYTF.

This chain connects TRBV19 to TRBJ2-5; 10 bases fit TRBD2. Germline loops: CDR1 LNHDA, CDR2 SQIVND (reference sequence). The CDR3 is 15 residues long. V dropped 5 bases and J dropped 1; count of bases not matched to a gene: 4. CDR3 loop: CASSYLAGAQETQYF. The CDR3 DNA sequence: TGTGCCAGTAGTTACCTAGCGGGGGCCCAAGAGACCCAGTACTTC.

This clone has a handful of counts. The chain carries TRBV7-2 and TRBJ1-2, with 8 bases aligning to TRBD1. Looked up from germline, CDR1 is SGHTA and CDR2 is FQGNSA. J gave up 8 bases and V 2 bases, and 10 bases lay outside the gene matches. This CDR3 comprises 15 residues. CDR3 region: CASSLQQGDVGGYTF. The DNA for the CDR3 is TGTGCCAGCAGCTTACAACAGGGGGATGTCGGAGGCTACACCTTC.

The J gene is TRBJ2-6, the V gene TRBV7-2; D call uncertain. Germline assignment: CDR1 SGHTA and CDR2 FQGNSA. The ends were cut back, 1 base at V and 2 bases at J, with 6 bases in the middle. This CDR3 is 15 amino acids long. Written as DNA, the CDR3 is TGTGCCAGCAGCTTAGGTAGTCCTGGGGCCAACGTCCTGACTTTC. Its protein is CASSLGSPGANVLTF.